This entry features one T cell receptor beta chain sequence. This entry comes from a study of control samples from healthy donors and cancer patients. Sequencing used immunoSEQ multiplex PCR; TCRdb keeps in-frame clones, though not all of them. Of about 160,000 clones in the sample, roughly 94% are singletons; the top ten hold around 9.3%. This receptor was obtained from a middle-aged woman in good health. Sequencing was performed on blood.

The CDR3 spells CASSLEAGLAGARKFF. The CDR3 nucleotides are TGTGCCAGCAGCTTAGAGGCCGGTCTAGCGGGAGCCCGTAAGTTCTTC. The chain recombines TRBV7-9 with TRBJ2-1, with TRBD2 identical over 10 bases. Germline CDR1 and CDR2: SEHNR and FQNEAQ (reference sequence). J was trimmed by 14 bases and V by 1 base; bases with no gene match: 14. The CDR3 totals 16 residues.